This TCR beta chain stems from a study of regulatory T cells in long-lasting Graves disease. Building of the TCR beta libraries involved iRepertoire HTBI primers and Arm-PCR of CDR3 regions. TCRdb used MiXCR to reprocess the multiplex PCR reads, holding one entry per CDR3 protein. This sample has 500,000 to 700,000 distinct CDR3 sequences; under 20% occur once, and the top ten carry more than 15%. Time point of the sample: newly diagnosed GD, antithyroid drugs for less than 3 months. Construction of the TCR library relied on RNA isolated from PBMCs. Patients were enrolled at an endocrinology department in Xi'an, China. The CDR3 runs to 11 residues. CDR1 is DFQATT and CDR2 is SNEGSKA in the germline V gene (reference sequence). These data are also associated with another study on T cells in Graves' hyperthyroidism and ophthalmopathy. Per that study: Graves' hyperthyroidism qualified as stable when ophthalmopathy did not progress within 18 months. TCR CDR3 regions were first amplified by RT-PCR with HTBI primers.

The specimen was peripheral blood mononuclear cells (PBMCs), collected at new diagnosis, from a patient treated with antithyroid drugs. The chain uses TRBV20-1 and TRBJ2-1; TRBD1 or TRBD2 may be the D gene (5 bases each). This TCR derives from a woman aged 30 to 39 with Graves disease. The CDR3: CNVGGLNEQFF. The DNA for the CDR3 is TGCAACGTTGGGGGTCTAAATGAGCAGTTCTTC.